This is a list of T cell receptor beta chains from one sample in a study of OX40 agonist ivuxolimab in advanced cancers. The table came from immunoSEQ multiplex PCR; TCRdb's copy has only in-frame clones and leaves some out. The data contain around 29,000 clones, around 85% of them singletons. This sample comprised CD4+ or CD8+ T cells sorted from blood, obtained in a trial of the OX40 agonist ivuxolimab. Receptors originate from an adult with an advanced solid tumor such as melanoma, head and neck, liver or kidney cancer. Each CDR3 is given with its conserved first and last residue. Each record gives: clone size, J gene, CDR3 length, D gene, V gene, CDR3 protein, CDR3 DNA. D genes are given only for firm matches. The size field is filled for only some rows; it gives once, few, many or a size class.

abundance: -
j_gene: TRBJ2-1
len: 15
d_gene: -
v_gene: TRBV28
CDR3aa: CASSPERVIGNEQFF
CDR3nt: TGTGCCAGCAGTCCGGAACGAGTTATCGGCAATGAGCAGTTCTTC

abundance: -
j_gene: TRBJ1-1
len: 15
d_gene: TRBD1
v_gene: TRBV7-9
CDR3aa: CASTPKRTGYTETFF
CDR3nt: TGTGCCAGCACCCCAAAACGGACAGGGTACACTGAAACTTTCTTT

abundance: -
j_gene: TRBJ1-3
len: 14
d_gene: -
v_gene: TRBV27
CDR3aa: CASSLRRSGNTIYF
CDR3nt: TGTGCCAGCAGTTTGAGGCGGTCTGGAAACACCATATATTTT

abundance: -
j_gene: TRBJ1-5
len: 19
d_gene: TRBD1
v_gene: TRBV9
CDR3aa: CASSGISSGTGGRNQPQHF
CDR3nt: TGTGCCAGCAGCGGGATTTCGTCCGGGACAGGGGGCCGCAATCAGCCCCAGCATTTT

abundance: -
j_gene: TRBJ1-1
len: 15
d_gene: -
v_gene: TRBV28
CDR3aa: CASSLFQDGTTEAFF
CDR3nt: TGTGCCAGCAGTTTATTCCAGGACGGGACCACTGAAGCTTTCTTT

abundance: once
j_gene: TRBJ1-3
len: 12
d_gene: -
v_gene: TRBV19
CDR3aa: CGTADPGNTIYF
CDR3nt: TGTGGGACAGCGGATCCTGGAAACACCATATATTTT

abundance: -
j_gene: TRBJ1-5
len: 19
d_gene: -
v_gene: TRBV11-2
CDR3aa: CASSLVWTGLPVRNQPQHF
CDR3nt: TGTGCCAGCAGCTTAGTCTGGACCGGCCTCCCGGTCCGCAATCAGCCCCAGCATTTT

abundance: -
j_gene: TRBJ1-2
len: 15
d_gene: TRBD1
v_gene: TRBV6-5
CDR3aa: CASSYGTGIRDGYTF
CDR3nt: TGTGCCAGCAGTTACGGGACAGGGATTAGAGATGGCTACACCTTC

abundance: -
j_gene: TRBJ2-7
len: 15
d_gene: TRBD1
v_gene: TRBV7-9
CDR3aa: CASSSRGGTAYEQYF
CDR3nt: TGTGCCAGCAGCTCCCGAGGTGGGACAGCCTACGAGCAGTACTTC

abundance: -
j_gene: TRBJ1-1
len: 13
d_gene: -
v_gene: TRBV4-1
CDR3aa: CASSQVSREEAFF
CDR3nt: TGCGCCAGCAGCCAAGTAAGCAGGGAGGAAGCTTTCTTT

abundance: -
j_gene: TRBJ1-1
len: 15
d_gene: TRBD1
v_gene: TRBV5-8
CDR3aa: CASSLPSTGLTEAFF
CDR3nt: TGTGCCAGCAGCTTGCCATCGACAGGGCTCACTGAAGCTTTCTTT

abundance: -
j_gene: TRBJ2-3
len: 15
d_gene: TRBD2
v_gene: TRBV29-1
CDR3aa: CSVEAGRAHTDTQYF
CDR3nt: TGCAGCGTAGAAGCGGGGAGGGCTCACACAGATACGCAGTATTTT

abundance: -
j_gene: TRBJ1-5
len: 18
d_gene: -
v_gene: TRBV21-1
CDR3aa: CASSKDCGQGGLNQPQHF
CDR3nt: TGTGCCAGCAGCAAAGATTGCGGACAGGGTGGCCTCAATCAGCCCCAGCATTTT

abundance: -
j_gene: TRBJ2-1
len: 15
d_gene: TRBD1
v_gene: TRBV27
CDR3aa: CASIVGQGAYNEQFF
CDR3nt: TGTGCCAGCATCGTTGGACAGGGGGCCTACAATGAGCAGTTCTTC

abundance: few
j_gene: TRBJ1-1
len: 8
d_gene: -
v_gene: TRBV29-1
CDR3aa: CSVTEAFF
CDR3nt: TGCAGCGTCACTGAAGCTTTCTTT

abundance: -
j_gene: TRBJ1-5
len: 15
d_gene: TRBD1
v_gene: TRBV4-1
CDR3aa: CASSLDRAINQPQHF
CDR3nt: TGCGCCAGCAGCCTCGACAGGGCGATCAATCAGCCCCAGCATTTT

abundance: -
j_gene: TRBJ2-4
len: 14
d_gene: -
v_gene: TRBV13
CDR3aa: CASSLGSGGDIQYF
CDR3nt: TGTGCCAGCAGCTTAGGGTCAGGTGGCGACATTCAGTACTTC

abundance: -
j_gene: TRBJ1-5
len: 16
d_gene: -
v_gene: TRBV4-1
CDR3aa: CASSRTQTQGNQPQHF
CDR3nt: TGCGCCAGCAGTCGCACCCAAACCCAAGGCAATCAGCCCCAGCATTTT

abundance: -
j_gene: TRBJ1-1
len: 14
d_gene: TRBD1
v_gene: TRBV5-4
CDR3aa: CASSRGTGNTEAFF
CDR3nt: TGTGCCAGCAGCCGGGGGACAGGGAACACTGAAGCTTTCTTT

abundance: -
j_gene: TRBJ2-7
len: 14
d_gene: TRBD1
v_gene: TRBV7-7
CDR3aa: CASSAGQGAYEQYF
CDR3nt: TGTGCCAGCAGCGCGGGACAGGGGGCCTACGAGCAGTACTTC

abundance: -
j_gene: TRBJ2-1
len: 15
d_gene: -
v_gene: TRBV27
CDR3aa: CASSFYRETYNEQFF
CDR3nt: TGTGCCAGCAGTTTTTACAGGGAAACCTACAATGAGCAGTTCTTC

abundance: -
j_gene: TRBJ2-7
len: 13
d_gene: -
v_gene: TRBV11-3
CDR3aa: CASSLGTDYEQYF
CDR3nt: TGTGCCAGCAGCTTAGGGACGGACTACGAGCAGTACTTC

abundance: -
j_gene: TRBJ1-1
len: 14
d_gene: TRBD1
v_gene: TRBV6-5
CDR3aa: CASSYGTGVTEAFF
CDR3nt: TGTGCCAGCAGTTACGGGACAGGGGTGACTGAAGCTTTCTTT

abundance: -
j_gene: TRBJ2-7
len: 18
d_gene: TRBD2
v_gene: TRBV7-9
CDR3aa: CASSGPGLAGPLSYEQYF
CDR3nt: TGTGCCAGCAGCGGACCGGGACTAGCGGGCCCCCTCTCCTACGAGCAGTACTTC

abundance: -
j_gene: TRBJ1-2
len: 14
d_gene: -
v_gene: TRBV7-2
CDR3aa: CASSPHGTNYGYTF
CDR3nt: TGTGCCAGCAGCCCCCACGGGACTAACTATGGCTACACCTTC

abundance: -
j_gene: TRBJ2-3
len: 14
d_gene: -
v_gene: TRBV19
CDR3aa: CASGPLGGTDTQYF
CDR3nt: TGTGCCAGTGGGCCCTTGGGGGGAACAGATACGCAGTATTTT

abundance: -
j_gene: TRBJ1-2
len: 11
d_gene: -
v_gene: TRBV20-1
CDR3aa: CSANALRMGTF
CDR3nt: TGCAGTGCTAACGCTCTCCGGATGGGCACCTTC

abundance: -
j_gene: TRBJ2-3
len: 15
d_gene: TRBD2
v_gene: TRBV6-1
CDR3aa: CASSEPGTSGDTQYF
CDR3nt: TGTGCCAGCAGTGAACCTGGGACTAGCGGGGATACGCAGTATTTT